A selection of T cell receptor beta chains follows, all from one sample in a study of blood T cell repertoires in COVID-19. Clones were sequenced by immunoSEQ multiplex PCR, and TCRdb holds only the in-frame ones, with some missing. This sample carries 100,000 or so clones, about 89% of them seen once, and the ten largest clones take about a fifth. Sequenced: peripheral blood. The receptors come from a human donor with acute or convalescent COVID-19. The donor label of this sample is uncertain. CDR3s include the opening cysteine and the closing phenylalanine or tryptophan. Fields, in order: V gene, D gene, J gene, clone size, CDR3 DNA, CDR3 protein. A D gene is named only where the DNA matches it firmly. Clone size appears in some rows only: once, few, many, or a class for an expanded clone.

TRBV28	NA	TRBJ2-2	NA	TGTGCCAGCACCGCTCTGGGGGCAGCCGGGGAGCTGTTTTTT	CASTALGAAGELFF
TRBV7-2	TRBD1	TRBJ1-2	NA	TGTGCCAGCAGCTTAGGACAGGGCCTAAACTATGGCTACACCTTC	CASSLGQGLNYGYTF
TRBV11-2	NA	TRBJ2-2	NA	TGTGCCAGCAGCTCTTACGGACTGGACGGGGAGCTGTTTTTT	CASSSYGLDGELFF
TRBV27	TRBD1	TRBJ1-5	NA	TGTGCCAGCAGTAAACAGGGGGATGGCAATCAGCCCCAGCATTTT	CASSKQGDGNQPQHF
TRBV5-1	NA	TRBJ2-1	NA	TGCGCCAGCAGCCTCACACAAATCAATGAGCAGTTCTTC	CASSLTQINEQFF
TRBV5-1	NA	TRBJ2-1	NA	TGCGCCAGCAGCTTGGCGTCCATAGCGAATGAGCAGTTCTTC	CASSLASIANEQFF
TRBV24-1	TRBD1	TRBJ2-3	NA	TGTGCCACCAGTGATTCCTCGACAGGGACCAGGGATACGCAGTATTTT	CATSDSSTGTRDTQYF
TRBV5-1	TRBD2	TRBJ2-2	once	TGCGCCAGCAGCCCACTAGCGAGTAACACCGGGGAGCTGTTTTTT	CASSPLASNTGELFF
TRBV15	NA	TRBJ2-2	NA	TGTGCCACCACAAACGGGGGAATAAACACCGGGGAGCTGTTTTTT	CATTNGGINTGELFF
TRBV4-3	TRBD1	TRBJ1-1	NA	TGCGCCAGCAGCCAAGATCCGGGACAGCTTAACACTGAAGCTTTCTTT	CASSQDPGQLNTEAFF
TRBV12-5	NA	TRBJ2-5	once	TGTGCTAGTGGTTCGGGACATGGAGAGACCCAGTACTTC	CASGSGHGETQYF
TRBV5-4	TRBD1	TRBJ1-6	NA	TGTGCCAGCAGATGGGGAGACAAGGGGGCCTTTAATTCACCCCTCCACTTT	CASRWGDKGAFNSPLHF
TRBV5-1	TRBD2	TRBJ2-1	NA	TGCGCCAGCAGCTTGGAACTAGCGGGGGGATACAATGAGCAGTTCTTC	CASSLELAGGYNEQFF
TRBV7-8	NA	TRBJ1-3	NA	TGTGCCAGCAGCAGCTACAGGGTCCCTCTCGGGGGAAACACCATATATTTT	CASSSYRVPLGGNTIYF
TRBV19	NA	TRBJ2-2	NA	TGTGCCAGTAGTACCCTTAACTACGCGAACACCGGGGAGCTGTTTTTT	CASSTLNYANTGELFF
TRBV5-1	TRBD1	TRBJ2-1	NA	TGCGCCAGCAGCTTTGGGACAGACTACAATGAGCAGTTCTTC	CASSFGTDYNEQFF
TRBV5-1	TRBD2	TRBJ2-7	NA	TGCGCCAGCAGCCCGAGGGCTAGCGGGAAACTCGAGCAGTACTTC	CASSPRASGKLEQYF
TRBV28	NA	TRBJ2-7	NA	TGTGCCAGCAGCCGAGGAACCTACGAGCAGTGCTTC	CASSRGTYEQCF
TRBV2	NA	TRBJ1-4	NA	TGTGCCAGCAGATCCGACAGACTTGCAACTAATGAAAAACTGTTTTTT	CASRSDRLATNEKLFF
TRBV7-8	TRBD1	TRBJ1-6	NA	TGTGCCAGCAGCTTGAGGGGGCGAGGTAATTCACCCCTCCACTTT	CASSLRGRGNSPLHF
TRBV3-1/TRBV3-2	TRBD2	TRBJ2-1	NA	TGTGCCAGCAGCCAAGATCGGAGCGGGAGTGGTTACAATGAGCAGTTCTTC	CASSQDRSGSGYNEQFF
TRBV15	NA	TRBJ2-6	NA	TGTGCCACCAGCAGAGCCGTCCCTGGGGCCAACGTCCTGACTTTC	CATSRAVPGANVLTF
TRBV5-8	TRBD1	TRBJ2-7	once	TGTGCCAGCAGCCTGGGTAGCGGACAGGGTCGCGAGCAGTACTTC	CASSLGSGQGREQYF
TRBV7-8	TRBD1	TRBJ1-1	NA	TGTGCCAGCAGCCCGAGGACAGGGAACACTGAAGCTTTCTTT	CASSPRTGNTEAFF
TRBV29-1	NA	TRBJ1-4	NA	TGCAGCGTTGAAGGGGTCGGGGAAAAACTGTTTTTT	CSVEGVGEKLFF
TRBV6-6	NA	TRBJ2-7	NA	TGTGCCAGCAGTTATGGTAGGGGCTCCTACGAGCAGTACTTC	CASSYGRGSYEQYF
TRBV12-3/TRBV12-4	NA	TRBJ2-2	NA	TGTGCCAGCAGTGCAGGGGAAACCGGGGAGCTGTTTTTT	CASSAGETGELFF
TRBV19	NA	TRBJ2-7	few	TGTGCCAGTAGTAGACGGGGAGGCTCCTACGAGCAGTACTTC	CASSRRGGSYEQYF
TRBV7-2	NA	TRBJ1-5	NA	TGTGCCAGCAGCCCTCAGGGTCTTCAGCCCCAGCATTTT	CASSPQGLQPQHF
TRBV5-1	NA	TRBJ1-1	NA	TGCGCCAGCAGTAAAATCAGAAATATGAACACTGAAGCTTTCTTT	CASSKIRNMNTEAFF
TRBV7-9	TRBD1	TRBJ2-1	NA	TGTGCCAGCAGCCCAACGACAGGGGCTTTCTACAATGAGCAGTTCTTC	CASSPTTGAFYNEQFF
TRBV5-1	NA	TRBJ1-1	NA	TGCGCCAGCAGCTTGGCCACAGGGATGAACACTGAAGCTTTCTTT	CASSLATGMNTEAFF
TRBV28	TRBD1	TRBJ1-6	NA	TGTGCCAGCACCCTAGGTGGACAGGGGATTTCACCCCTCCACTTT	CASTLGGQGISPLHF
TRBV6-5	TRBD1	TRBJ1-1	NA	TGTGCCAGCAGTATGGACAGGGGGAACACTGAAGCTTTCTTT	CASSMDRGNTEAFF
TRBV5-4	TRBD1	TRBJ1-2	NA	TGTGCCAGCAGTGATAGGGACAGGGCCCAATCTAACTATGGCTACACCTTC	CASSDRDRAQSNYGYTF
TRBV7-2	NA	TRBJ2-5	once	TGTGCCAGCAGCTTAGAAATCAGTCGAGAGACCCAGTACTTC	CASSLEISRETQYF
TRBV6-2/TRBV6-3	TRBD2	TRBJ2-1	NA	TGTGCCAGCAGTTCTCAACCCGGACTAGCGGGGGGCTACAATGAGCAGTTCTTC	CASSSQPGLAGGYNEQFF